This T cell receptor beta chain was sequenced for a study of T cells after posttransplantation cyclophosphamide. Some clones are missing from TCRdb's copy, which holds only in-frame ones; the method was immunoSEQ multiplex PCR. The sample yields 2,500 to 3,000 clones, just under 75% seen once. The CDR3 totals 17 residues. With 4 bases removed from V and 0 bases from J, the gap between germline ends came to 17 bases. The V gene's germline CDR1 is SGHAT and CDR2 FQNNGV. Sample: PBMCs. This rearrangement joins TRBV11-2 to TRBJ2-3; D remains ambiguous. The source is a man younger than 40 with a blood cancer, CMV-positive, and with a related stem cell donor. CDR3 DNA: TGTGCCAGCAGCTCCTCGAGTTTTAGCCTCAGCACAGATACGCAGTATTTT. Translation gives CASSSSSFSLSTDTQYF.